Below, 25 T cell receptor beta chains from the same sample are listed, as sequenced in a study of shared clonotypes between healthy human individuals. Measured with immunoSEQ multiplex PCR; TCRdb has only the in-frame clones, and not every one. The sample shows over a million clones, approximately 98.5% of them seen only once. The sequenced sample consisted of naive CD4+ T cells sorted from blood. Noted subset: CD45RA+ positively selected. The receptors stem from a man aged 25-45 years in good health.

This clone was recorded once. The V call is TRBV9, the J call TRBJ2-1, with D unclear. This CDR3 region has 15 residues. Germline CDR1 SGDLS, CDR2 YYNGEE. Deletions cut 6 bases from V and 0 bases from J, with 13 bases between. The DNA for the CDR3 is TGTGCCAGCACCCAGGCGGCGAACTCCTACAATGAGCAGTTCTTC. It yields the protein CASTQAANSYNEQFF.

The chain joins TRBV7-8 to TRBJ1-2; D may be TRBD1 (6 bases). Deletions cut 5 bases from V and 6 bases from J, with 10 bases between. Germline-derived CDR1 and CDR2 are SGHVS and FQNEAQ. This CDR3 is built from 12 residues. The chain's CDR3 is CASSTWTDGYTF. CDR3 nucleotide sequence: TGTGCCAGCAGCACGTGGACAGATGGCTACACCTTC. Supplemented by reference TRBV7-8 and TRBJ1-2, the full variable domain reads GAGVSQSPRYKVAKRGQDVALRCDPISGHVSLFWYQQALGQGPEFLTYFQNEAQLDKSGLPSDRFFAERPEGSVSTLKIQRTQQEDSAVYLCASSTWTDGYTFGSGTRLTVV.

This clone has a single count. This sequence joins TRBV30 and TRBJ1-4, with a possible D match to TRBD1 (6 bases). V was trimmed by 4 bases and J by 8 bases, leaving 11 bases between them. Germline V lookup: CDR1 GTSNPN, CDR2 SVGIG (reference sequence). This CDR3 is built from 12 residues. Here the CDR3 reads CAWKQGREKLFF. CDR3 coding DNA: TGTGCCTGGAAACAGGGCCGGGAAAAACTGTTTTTT.

The chain joins TRBV10-1 to TRBJ2-7; possible D gene TRBD2, 6 bases. This CDR3 is built from 16 residues. V shed 3 bases and J shed 4 bases, with 19 bases lying between them. Germline V lookup: CDR1 WNHNN, CDR2 SYGVQD (reference sequence). CDR3 sequence (DNA): TGCGCCAGCAGTGATAGGCCGGGAGCTAACACATACGAGCAGTACTTC. It encodes CASSDRPGANTYEQYF.

V is TRBV15 and J is TRBJ1-5; weak D call: TRBD1 (5 bases). The CDR3 has 15 amino acids. Trimming pared 0 bases from V and 6 bases from J, leaving 12 bases between. CDR1 and CDR2 (germline): LNHNV, YYDKDF (reference sequence). CDR3 protein: CATSRDLQGSQPQHF. The CDR3 DNA follows: TGTGCCACCAGCAGAGATCTCCAGGGCAGTCAGCCCCAGCATTTT.

Turning to this clone: Other DNA sequences in the same sample also yield this CDR3. The chain employs TRBV18 and TRBJ2-7, with D unclear. CDR1 is KGHSH, CDR2 LQKENI, per germline. The CDR3 has 12 residues. The ends were cut back, 3 bases at V and 5 bases at J, with 8 bases in the middle. CDR3 region: CASSPSGDEQYF. CDR3 in DNA: TGTGCCAGCTCACCTTCGGGCGACGAGCAGTACTTC.

V gene TRBV6-5 combines with J gene TRBJ2-7, with TRBD2 identical over 8 bases. CDR1 and CDR2 from the germline V gene are MNHEY and SVGAGI. This CDR3 is built from 16 residues. J gave up 3 bases and V 2 bases, and 9 bases lay outside the gene matches. The CDR3 DNA reads TGTGCCAGCAGTTACCCGATGCGGGCGGGAGGCTACGAGCAGTACTTC. Translation: CASSYPMRAGGYEQYF.

The chain combines TRBV11-2 with TRBJ2-7; 7 bases fit TRBD2. This CDR3 region has 15 residues. Looked up from germline, CDR1 is SGHAT and CDR2 is FQNNGV. The V segment lost 3 bases and the J segment 3 bases; nucleotides outside the gene matches: 8. The CDR3 reads CASSFSSGGIYEQYF. DNA of the CDR3: TGTGCCAGCAGCTTCAGTTCGGGGGGAATCTACGAGCAGTACTTC.

The J gene is TRBJ2-5, the V gene TRBV25-1, with D hard to call. Looked up from germline, CDR1 is MGHDK and CDR2 is SYGVNS. The length of the CDR3 is 14 residues. Between the trimmed V and J ends, which lost 1 base and 4 bases, there was a span of 10 bases. For the CDR3, the DNA is TGTGCCAGCAGTGAATTTTCCAATACAGAGACCCAGTACTTC. It is translated as CASSEFSNTETQYF.

This chain uses TRBV9 with TRBJ2-1; D perhaps matches TRBD2 (6 bases). This CDR3 region has 16 residues. Germline assignment: CDR1 SGDLS and CDR2 YYNGEE. V lost 0 bases to trimming and J lost 2 bases, with 12 bases between them. CDR3 nucleotide sequence: TGTGCCAGCAGCGTAGCGGCGGGACGAACCTACAATGAGCAGTTCTTC. This sequence encodes CASSVAAGRTYNEQFF.

V usage is TRBV11-3 and J usage is TRBJ1-1; D ambiguous. The ends were cut back, 5 bases at V and 0 bases at J, with 10 bases in the middle. Germline-derived CDR1 and CDR2 are SGHNT and YENEEA. The CDR3 covers 14 residues. The CDR3 is CASSRGQLNTEAFF. In nucleotides, the CDR3 is TGTGCCAGCAGCCGTGGGCAACTGAACACTGAAGCTTTCTTT.

This sequence joins TRBV6-1 and TRBJ1-1, with a weak D call TRBD1 (5 bases). The CDR3 totals 15 residues. V lost 4 bases and J lost 0, with 12 bases in between. Looked up from germline, CDR1 is MNHNS and CDR2 is SASEGT. Written as DNA, the CDR3 is TGTGCCAGCAGTGGGACAATCGCATTGAACACTGAAGCTTTCTTT. This codes for CASSGTIALNTEAFF.

The chain couples TRBV27 to TRBJ2-1; D assignment may be TRBD1 or TRBD2 (6 bases each). The CDR3 extends over 16 amino acids. The germline gives CDR1 MNHEY, CDR2 SMNVEV (reference sequence). V dropped 1 base and J dropped 8 bases, with 18 bases sitting between them. The CDR3 loop reads CASSLWGPPGSDEQFF. The CDR3 DNA reads TGTGCCAGCAGTTTATGGGGGCCACCCGGGAGCGATGAGCAGTTCTTC.

V usage is TRBV5-5 and J usage is TRBJ2-7, with 9 nucleotides matching TRBD1. The CDR3 runs to 14 residues. Germline loops: CDR1 SGHKS, CDR2 YYEKEE (reference sequence). The V gene end was trimmed by 5 bases and the J gene end by 7 bases; junction bases not matched to a gene: 10. CDR3 bases: TGTGCCAGCAGGTCTCGGGACAGGGAAAGTGAGCAGTACTTC. Encoded protein: CASRSRDRESEQYF. The complete variable domain, with remaining parts taken from reference TRBV5-5 and TRBJ2-7, reads DAGVTQSPTHLIKTRGQQVTLRCSPISGHKSVSWYQQVLGQGPQFIFQYYEKEERGRGNFPDRFSARQFPNYSSELNVNALLLGDSALYLCASRSRDRESEQYFGPGTRLTVT.

The chain combines TRBV15 with TRBJ1-2; unclear D gene. V shed 5 bases and J shed 1 base, with 11 bases lying between them. There are 14 residues in the CDR3. The germline V gene encodes CDR1 LNHNV and CDR2 YYDKDF (reference sequence). This CDR3 is CATSGETGNYGYTF. The CDR3 DNA follows: TGTGCCACCAGCGGGGAGACGGGTAACTATGGCTACACCTTC.

A word on this clone: This specimen includes other DNA sequences encoding the same CDR3. This chain joins TRBV6-4 and TRBJ1-5; tentatively, D is TRBD1 (6 bases). The CDR3 totals 14 residues. Germline CDR1 MRHNA, CDR2 SNTAGT. Trimming took off 3 bases at V and 4 bases at J, with 10 bases between the two ends. CDR3 residues: CASSEVGGNQPQHF. CDR3 sequence (DNA): TGTGCCAGCAGTGAGGTAGGGGGGAATCAGCCCCAGCATTTT.

The chain combines TRBV11-2 with TRBJ2-3; weak D call: TRBD2 (6 bases). The V gene lost 5 bases and the J gene lost 4 bases, with 13 bases spanning the gap. The CDR3 runs to 14 residues. Germline V lookup: CDR1 SGHAT, CDR2 FQNNGV. This chain's CDR3 is CASSREGTPDTQYF. The CDR3 DNA reads as TGTGCCAGCAGCCGGGAAGGGACTCCAGATACGCAGTATTTT.

The chain recombines TRBV28 with TRBJ2-1; a possible D gene is TRBD1 (5 bases). Looked up from germline, CDR1 is MDHEN and CDR2 is SYDVKM. V was pared by 7 bases and J by 0 bases, with 16 bases between. This CDR3 comprises 16 residues. The CDR3 DNA sequence: TGTGCCAGCACCGGTAATCAGGGATCCTCCTACAATGAGCAGTTCTTC. It is translated as CASTGNQGSSYNEQFF.

This rearrangement joins TRBV9 to TRBJ2-1; TRBD2 matches 9 bases. The CDR3 covers 14 residues. Germline V gives CDR1 SGDLS, CDR2 YYNGEE. Trimming cost V 0 bases and J 9 bases; bases outside gene matches: 4. CDR3 residues: CASSVGSAGGEQFF. The CDR3 nucleotides are TGTGCCAGCAGCGTAGGGTCAGCGGGAGGTGAGCAGTTCTTC.

This sequence joins TRBV28 and TRBJ2-7; D remains ambiguous. The CDR3 spans 13 residues. In germline, CDR1 is MDHEN, CDR2 SYDVKM. The germline V and J ends were trimmed by 4 bases and 3 bases, with 10 bases remaining between them. Here the CDR3 DNA reads TGTGCCAGCAGTTCCCAGGTTGGCTACGAGCAGTACTTC. Translating gives CASSSQVGYEQYF.

This chain joins TRBV23-1 and TRBJ1-2; D perhaps matches TRBD1 (6 bases). TRBV23-1 is assigned to the ORF class and has an uncertain function. CDR3 length equals 13 residues. Trimming cost V 6 bases and J 3 bases, with 11 bases left between them. The chain's CDR3 is CASSEGGDYGYTF. The CDR3, as DNA: TGCGCCAGCAGCGAAGGGGGTGACTATGGCTACACCTTC.

The gene calls are TRBV6-1 and TRBJ1-5; a weak D match, TRBD1 (6 bases). The CDR3 has 15 amino acids. V gave up 1 base and J gave up 7 bases, with 14 bases separating them. Germline V gives CDR1 MNHNS, CDR2 SASEGT. The CDR3 protein is CASSEEIGGWQPQHF. CDR3 nucleotide sequence: TGTGCCAGCAGTGAAGAGATAGGGGGGTGGCAGCCCCAGCATTTT.

Concerning this clone: Other DNA variants within this sample encode the same CDR3. J is TRBJ1-1 and V is TRBV7-2, with D tentatively TRBD1 (6 bases). The CDR3 is 14 amino acids. CDR1 is SGHTA, CDR2 FQGNSA, per germline. Deletions cut 0 bases from V and 4 bases from J, with 9 bases between. The CDR3 region is CASSLARRGTEAFF. CDR3 bases: TGTGCCAGCAGCTTAGCGCGCAGGGGCACTGAAGCTTTCTTT. The whole variable domain, filled in from reference TRBV7-2 and TRBJ1-1, reads GAGVSQSPSNKVTEKGKDVELRCDPISGHTALYWYRQSLGQGLEFLIYFQGNSAPDKSGLPSDRFSAERTGGSVSTLTIQRTQQEDSAVYLCASSLARRGTEAFFGQGTRLTVV.

The V gene is TRBV5-1, the J gene TRBJ2-1; TRBD2 matches 9 bases. V was pared by 2 bases and J by 16 bases, with 7 bases of the junction left unmatched. Germline assignment: CDR1 SGHRS and CDR2 YFSETQ. This CDR3 region has 12 residues. CDR3 loop: CASSLAGGLGFF. The CDR3 DNA sequence: TGCGCCAGCAGCTTAGCGGGAGGTCTTGGTTTCTTC. Complete variable domain (other parts from reference TRBV5-1 and TRBJ2-1): KAGVTQTPRYLIKTRGQQVTLSCSPISGHRSVSWYQQTPGQGLQFLFEYFSETQRNKGNFPGRFSGRQFSNSRSEMNVSTLELGDSALYLCASSLAGGLGFFGPGTRLTVL.

About this clone: A junction boundary mismatches the germline segment, possibly from a read error. The chain carries TRBV9 and TRBJ1-1, with D unresolved. The germline V gene has CDR1 SGDLS and CDR2 YYNGEE. The CDR3 has 15 amino acids. DNA for the CDR3: TGTGCCAGCAGCGTAGACCGTGGGATGAAGACTGAAGCTTTCTTT. It codes for CASSVDRGMKTEAFF.